These T cell receptor beta chains were read from a single sample in a study of long-term antiretroviral therapy in people with HIV. The protocol was immunoSEQ multiplex PCR, while the TCRdb copy is restricted to in-frame clones and leaves out a portion. This table has around 38,000 clones, approximately 94% appearing once. Sample: unsorted PBMCs, taken just over 9 years after starting antiretroviral therapy. The receptors shown here come from a man aged 25 to 40 with HIV. Each CDR3 is given with its conserved first and last residue. The D gene is left open where the match is weak. Clone size is given for some rows only: seen once, a few or many times, or a class if the clone is expanded.

>TRBD1|TRBJ2-2|-|TRBV6-6
TGTGCCAGCAGCCCGGGACAGGTAACCGGGGAGCTGTTTTTT
CASSPGQVTGELFF
>-|TRBJ1-2|-|TRBV27
TGTGCCAGCAGATCCTACAGGGCCTCTAACTATGGCTACACCTTC
CASRSYRASNYGYTF
>-|TRBJ1-2|-|TRBV9
TGTGCCAGCAGCGTCTCAGGGTATGATGGCTACACCTTC
CASSVSGYDGYTF
>-|TRBJ2-5|-|TRBV18
TGTGCCAGCTCACTACTCCAGGGGGGAGAGACCCAGTACTTC
CASSLLQGGETQYF
>-|TRBJ2-2|-|TRBV13
TGTGCCAGCAGCTTAGGCATCAGGGTACTAGTTGGCACCGGGGAGCTGTTTTTT
CASSLGIRVLVGTGELFF
>TRBD1|TRBJ1-4|-|TRBV7-9
TGTGCCAGCAGCGCTGGGACAGGTGAAAAACTGTTTTTT
CASSAGTGEKLFF
>TRBD2|TRBJ2-3|-|TRBV9
TGTGCCAGCAGCGTAGCTGGGGGAGCGGGGGACACAGATACGCAGTATTTT
CASSVAGGAGDTDTQYF
>-|TRBJ2-2|-|TRBV9
TGTGCCAGCAGCGTAACTGAGAACACCGGGGAGCTGTTTTTT
CASSVTENTGELFF
>-|TRBJ1-1|-|TRBV10-3
TGTGCCATCAGTGAGAACAAGGAGGTCGAAGCTTTCTTT
CAISENKEVEAFF
>-|TRBJ1-1|-|TRBV5-1
TGCGCCAGCAGCTCCCTCGGGGGAGAGAAGGCTGAAGCTTTCTTT
CASSSLGGEKAEAFF
>-|TRBJ1-1|once|TRBV5-1
TGCGCCAGCAGTTTCCCGGGAGGCACTGAAGCTTTCTTT
CASSFPGGTEAFF
>-|TRBJ1-4|-|TRBV30
TGTGCCTGGATCCAAGAGAGGCAGGGCAGCGAAAAACTGTTTTTT
CAWIQERQGSEKLFF
>-|TRBJ2-1|-|TRBV11-2
TGTGCCAGCAGCTTATCGGGGGCTAATTTCAATGAGCAGTTCTTC
CASSLSGANFNEQFF
>-|TRBJ2-1|-|TRBV10-2
TGCGCCAGCAGTGAACGAGGGTACAATGAGCAGTTCTTC
CASSERGYNEQFF
>-|TRBJ2-5|-|TRBV7-9
TGTGCCAGCAGCTTCGGGCCCCCTAAAGAGACCCAGTACTTC
CASSFGPPKETQYF
>TRBD1|TRBJ1-1|-|TRBV7-9
TGTGCCAGCAGCCCAGACAGGGGGCCCACTGAAGCTTTCTTT
CASSPDRGPTEAFF
>-|TRBJ1-1|once|TRBV2
TGTGCCAGCAGTGCTGTCTCAGGGAATACTGAAGCTTTCTTT
CASSAVSGNTEAFF
>TRBD1|TRBJ1-2|-|TRBV28
TGTGCCAGCAGTCCGACAGGGAACTATGGCTACACCTTC
CASSPTGNYGYTF
>TRBD2|TRBJ2-3|-|TRBV7-7
TGTGCTATCGTCCGACTAGCGGGGGGGGTATTCACAGATACGCAGTATTTT
CAIVRLAGGVFTDTQYF
>TRBD1|TRBJ1-2|-|TRBV5-1
TGCGCCAGCAGAGCGAAATTGGGACAGCCTTTCTATGGCTACACCTTC
CASRAKLGQPFYGYTF
>-|TRBJ1-2|-|TRBV7-9
TGTGCCAGCTCCACAGGGTTTAACTATGGCTACACCTTC
CASSTGFNYGYTF
>-|TRBJ1-2|-|TRBV2
TGTGCCAGCAGGGAAGGGGGGGCTTATGGCTACACCTTC
CASREGGAYGYTF
>-|TRBJ1-4|once|TRBV7-9
TGTGCCAGCAGCTTCGTTGCGGGAGCGAATGAAAAACTGTTTTTT
CASSFVAGANEKLFF
>TRBD1|TRBJ1-3|-|TRBV19
TGTGCCAGTCAACGGACAGGGGGTGGAAACACCATATATTTT
CASQRTGGGNTIYF
>TRBD1|TRBJ1-2|-|TRBV19
TGTGCCAGTAACAATCGCCGGGGACAGCGACCAAACTATGGCTACACCTTC
CASNNRRGQRPNYGYTF
>-|TRBJ1-5|few|TRBV5-8
TGTGCCAGCAGCTTCGGGGCAGCCAATCAGCCCCAGCATTTT
CASSFGAANQPQHF
>-|TRBJ1-2|-|TRBV9
TGTGCCAGCAGCACGAGGGGGGGACCTCGGGGCTACACCTTC
CASSTRGGPRGYTF
>-|TRBJ2-2|-|TRBV5-1
TGCGCCAGCAGCTTGGGGACTCATATCACCGGGGAGCTGTTTTTT
CASSLGTHITGELFF
>-|TRBJ2-6|-|TRBV2
TGTGCCAGCAGTGGGTCTGTAGGGATCGGGGCCAACGTCCTGACTTTC
CASSGSVGIGANVLTF
>TRBD1|TRBJ2-7|-|TRBV5-5
TGTGCCAGCAGCTTGGGGACAGGCCCCTACGAGCAGTACTTC
CASSLGTGPYEQYF
>TRBD1|TRBJ2-3|-|TRBV27
TGTGCCAGCAGTTTGACAGGGAGCCCGGATACGCAGTATTTT
CASSLTGSPDTQYF
>TRBD1|TRBJ2-6|-|TRBV11-2
TGTGCCAGCAGAGAAACAGGGGCTGGGGCCAACGTCCTGACTTTC
CASRETGAGANVLTF
>-|TRBJ2-5|medium-sized|TRBV14
TGTGCCAGCAGCGAACTAGTTCTTGAGACCCAGTACTTC
CASSELVLETQYF
>-|TRBJ1-2|-|TRBV2
TGTGCCAGCAGTGGAGGACAAGACTATGGCTACACCTTC
CASSGGQDYGYTF
>-|TRBJ2-7|-|TRBV6-1
TGTGCCAGCAGTGGGGCCGGCTACGAGCAGTACTTC
CASSGAGYEQYF
>-|TRBJ1-3|once|TRBV29-1
TGCAGCGTTGCGGACTCTGGAAACACCATATATTTT
CSVADSGNTIYF
>-|TRBJ2-5|-|TRBV5-4
TGTGCCAGCAGCTTGTACGGGGTAGGGGGAGAGACCCAGTACTTC
CASSLYGVGGETQYF
>-|TRBJ1-5|-|TRBV5-1
TGCGCCAGCAGCCGGGGGTTTGGGGGCAATCAGCCCCAGCATTTT
CASSRGFGGNQPQHF
>TRBD1|TRBJ1-4|-|TRBV5-1
TGCGCCAGCAGTAGGGACAGTCCTAATGAAAAACTGTTTTTT
CASSRDSPNEKLFF
>-|TRBJ2-1|-|TRBV28
TGTGCCAGCAGGGGACAAACCGTATACAATGAGCAGTTCTTC
CASRGQTVYNEQFF
>TRBD1|TRBJ1-1|-|TRBV2
TGTGCCAGCAGTCTTAAGACAGGGGCCCGGGGGACTGAAGCTTTCTTT
CASSLKTGARGTEAFF
>-|TRBJ2-7|-|TRBV19
TGTGCCAGTAGTATTAAGAAGGACCACGAGCAGTACTTC
CASSIKKDHEQYF